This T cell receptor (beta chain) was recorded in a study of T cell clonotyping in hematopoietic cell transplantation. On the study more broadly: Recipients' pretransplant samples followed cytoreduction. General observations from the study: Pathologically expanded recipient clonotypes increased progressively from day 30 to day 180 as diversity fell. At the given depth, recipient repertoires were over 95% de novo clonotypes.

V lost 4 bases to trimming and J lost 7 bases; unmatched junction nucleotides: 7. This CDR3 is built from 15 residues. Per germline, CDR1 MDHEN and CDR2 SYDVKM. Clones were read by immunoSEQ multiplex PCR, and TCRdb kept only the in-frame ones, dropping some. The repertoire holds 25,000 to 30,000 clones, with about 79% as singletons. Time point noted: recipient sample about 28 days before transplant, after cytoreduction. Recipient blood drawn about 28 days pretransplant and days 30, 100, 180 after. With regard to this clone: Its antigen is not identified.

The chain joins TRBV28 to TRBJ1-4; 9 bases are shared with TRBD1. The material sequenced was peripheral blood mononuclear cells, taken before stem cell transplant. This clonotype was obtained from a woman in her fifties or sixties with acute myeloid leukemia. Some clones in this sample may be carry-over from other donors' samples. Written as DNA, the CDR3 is TGTGCCAGCAGTTCGCGAGACAGGGGGGGTGAAAAACTGTTTTTT. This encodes CASSSRDRGGEKLFF. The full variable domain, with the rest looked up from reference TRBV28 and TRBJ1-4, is DVKVTQSSRYLVKRTGEKVFLECVQDMDHENMFWYRQDPGLGLRLIYFSYDVKMKEKGDIPEGYSVSREKKERFSLILESASTNQTSMYLCASSSRDRGGEKLFFGSGTQLSVL.